This T cell receptor (beta chain) stems from a study of cytomegalovirus exposure and HLA in healthy donors. Study-level information: The use of the same platform for the 130 or so validation repertoires and the 600 to 800 first-cohort repertoires was reported by a later analysis. Study results and limitations: Cytomegalovirus-associated status was assigned to 164 TCR beta chains. Most TCR sequences showed up rarely, but some public TCRs showed up in many donors.

Donors were drawn from the approximately 120-subject validation cohort, separate from the roughly 670-subject first cohort. In the case of this clone: What it binds is not known.

Trimming cost V 6 bases and J 0 bases; bases outside gene matches: 6. Per germline, CDR1 MNHEY and CDR2 SMNVEV (reference sequence). This CDR3 has 15 amino acids. Here immunoSEQ multiplex PCR was the method, and the copy in TCRdb shows in-frame clones only, minus some. Counted here are some 180,000 clones, about 81% occurring once; the ten biggest clones make up roughly 1.2%. This TCR was recovered from a woman under 40 in good health and CMV-seronegative. This rearrangement joins TRBV27 to TRBJ1-1; 8 nucleotides match TRBD1. Sequenced: PBMCs. The CDR3 sequence is CASRTGGLMNTEAFF. In DNA form, the CDR3 reads TGTGCCAGCAGAACAGGGGGTTTGATGAACACTGAAGCTTTCTTT.